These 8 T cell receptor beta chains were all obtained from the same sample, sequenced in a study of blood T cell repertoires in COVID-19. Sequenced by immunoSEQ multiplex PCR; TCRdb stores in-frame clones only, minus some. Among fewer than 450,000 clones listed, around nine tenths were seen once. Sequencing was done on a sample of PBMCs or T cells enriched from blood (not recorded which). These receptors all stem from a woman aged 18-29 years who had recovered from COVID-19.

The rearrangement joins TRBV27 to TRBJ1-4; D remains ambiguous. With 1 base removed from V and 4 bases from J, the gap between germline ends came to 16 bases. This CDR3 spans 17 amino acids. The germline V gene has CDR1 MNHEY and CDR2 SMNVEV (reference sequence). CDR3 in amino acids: CASSLFPPREINEKLFF. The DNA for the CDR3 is TGTGCCAGCAGTTTATTCCCTCCGAGGGAGATTAATGAAAAACTGTTTTTT.

CDR3 in amino acids: CASRTGLSYNSPLHF. The CDR3 coding sequence is TGTGCCAGCAGAACAGGGTTGTCCTATAATTCACCCCTCCACTTT. The V gene is TRBV2, the J gene TRBJ1-6; a weak D match, TRBD1 (6 bases). Trimming pared 6 bases from V and 1 base from J, leaving 10 bases between. CDR1 is SNHLY and CDR2 is FYNNEI in the germline V gene. CDR3 length: 15 amino acids. The full variable domain, in which reference TRBV2 and TRBJ1-6 provide the parts outside the CDR3, is EPEVTQTPSHQVTQMGQEVILRCVPISNHLYFYWYRQILGQKVEFLVSFYNNEISEKSEIFDDQFSVERPDGSNFTLKIRSTKLEDSAMYFCASRTGLSYNSPLHFGNGTRLTVT.

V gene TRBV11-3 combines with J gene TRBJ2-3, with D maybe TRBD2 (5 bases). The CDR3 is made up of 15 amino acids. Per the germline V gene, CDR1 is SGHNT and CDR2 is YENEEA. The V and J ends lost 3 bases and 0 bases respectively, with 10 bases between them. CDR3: CASSFGLASTDTQYF. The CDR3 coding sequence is TGTGCCAGCAGCTTCGGACTGGCGAGCACAGATACGCAGTATTTT.

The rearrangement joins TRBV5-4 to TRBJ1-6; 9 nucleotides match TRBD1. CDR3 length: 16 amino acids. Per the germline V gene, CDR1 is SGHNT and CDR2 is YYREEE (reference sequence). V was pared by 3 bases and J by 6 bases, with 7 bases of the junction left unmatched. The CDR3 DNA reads TGTGCCAGCAGCTCCAAGAAACAGGGGGCTAATTCACCCCTCCACTTT. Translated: CASSSKKQGANSPLHF.

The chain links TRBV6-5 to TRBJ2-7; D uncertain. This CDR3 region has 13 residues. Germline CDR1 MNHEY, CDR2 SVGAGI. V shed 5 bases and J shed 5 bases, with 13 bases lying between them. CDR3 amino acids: CASSSRYINEQYF. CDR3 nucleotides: TGTGCCAGCAGTAGTAGATATATCAACGAGCAGTACTTC.

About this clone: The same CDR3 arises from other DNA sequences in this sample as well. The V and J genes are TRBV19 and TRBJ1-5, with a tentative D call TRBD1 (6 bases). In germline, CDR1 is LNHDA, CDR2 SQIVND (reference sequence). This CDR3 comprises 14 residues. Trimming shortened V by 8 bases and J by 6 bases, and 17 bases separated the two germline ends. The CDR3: CASRAQGPGQPQHF. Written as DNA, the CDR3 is TGTGCCAGTCGGGCCCAGGGGCCGGGTCAGCCCCAGCATTTT.

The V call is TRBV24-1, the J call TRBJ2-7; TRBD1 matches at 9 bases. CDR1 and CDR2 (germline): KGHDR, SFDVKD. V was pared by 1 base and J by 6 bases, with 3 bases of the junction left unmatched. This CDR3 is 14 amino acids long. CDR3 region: CATSDFRTGAEQYF. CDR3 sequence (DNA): TGTGCCACCAGTGATTTCCGGACAGGGGCCGAGCAGTACTTC.

In DNA, the CDR3 is TGTGCCAGCAGTGCGGGGGTTTCTGGAAACACCATATATTTT. Residues: CASSAGVSGNTIYF. This sequence joins TRBV2 and TRBJ1-3; D might be TRBD1 (5 bases). Per the germline V gene, CDR1 is SNHLY and CDR2 is FYNNEI. This CDR3 is 14 amino acids long. V was clipped by 4 bases and J by 1 base, with 8 bases between them.